The TCR beta chain under discussion was sequenced for a study of blood T cell repertoires in COVID-19. V trimming: 0 bases; J trimming: 1 base; junction bases outside the gene matches: 4. Germline assignment: CDR1 LGHNA and CDR2 YNFKEQ. The CDR3 loop spans 16 amino acids. The protocol was immunoSEQ multiplex PCR, while the TCRdb copy is restricted to in-frame clones and leaves out a portion. Of around 250,000 clones listed, 75% to 90% are singletons. V gene TRBV4-2 combines with J gene TRBJ2-5; 8 nucleotides line up with TRBD2. The receptor was isolated from a man aged 55 to 70 who had recovered from COVID-19. Material for sequencing was peripheral blood. CDR3 in DNA: TGTGCCAGCAGCCAAGAGCAGCGGGGGTTCCAAGAGACCCAGTACTTC. Translating gives CASSQEQRGFQETQYF.